This TCR beta chain was sequenced in a study of T cell changes during pregnancy in multiple sclerosis. Germline-derived CDR1 and CDR2 are MNHNS and SASEGT. J gave up 0 bases and V 4 bases, and 8 bases lay outside the gene matches. This CDR3 spans 17 amino acids. Only in-frame clones appear in the TCRdb table, and some are missing; sequencing was by immunoSEQ multiplex PCR. The table lists about 68,000 clones, 91% of them singletons. Sequenced material: peripheral blood, taken in the first trimester of pregnancy. The V gene is TRBV6-1, the J gene TRBJ2-3; 9 bases fit TRBD2. This receptor was obtained from a female donor with multiple sclerosis, enrolled in a pregnancy study. The CDR3 protein is CASSGTSVGTSTDTQYF. CDR3 coding DNA: TGTGCCAGCAGTGGGACTAGCGTGGGTACTAGCACAGATACGCAGTATTTT.